In this sample, the clone carrying this TCR beta chain turned up many times. The sample originates from a study of prognosis after radiotherapy for stage I lung cancer. Across the study: Considered medically inoperable were all of the patients with non-small cell lung cancer.

V lost 1 base and J lost 3; bases outside the gene matches: 5. The CDR3 runs 15 residues. Germline assignment: CDR1 LGHNA and CDR2 YNFKEQ. The patient cohort was node-negative on CT and PET/CT, with no prior chemotherapy, radiotherapy or other malignancies. Genomic DNA yielded TCR beta CDR3, amplified by two-round multiplex PCR. Each TRBV and TRBJ gene had its own primer in the first PCR round. Via MiXCR, TCRdb re-called the multiplex PCR reads, giving one row per CDR3 protein. The profile shows fewer than 25,000 distinct CDR3 sequences, about three fifths of them singletons. The chain has TRBV4-2 and TRBJ2-5; 7 nucleotides line up with TRBD1. The material sequenced was PBMCs, taken before or after stereotactic body radiation therapy (not recorded which). The TCR sequence derives from a donor of 50 years or more with non-small cell lung cancer. The CDR3 protein is CASSQGDGTEETQYF. For the CDR3, the DNA is TGTGCCAGCAGCCAAGGTGACGGGACAGAAGAGACCCAGTACTTC.